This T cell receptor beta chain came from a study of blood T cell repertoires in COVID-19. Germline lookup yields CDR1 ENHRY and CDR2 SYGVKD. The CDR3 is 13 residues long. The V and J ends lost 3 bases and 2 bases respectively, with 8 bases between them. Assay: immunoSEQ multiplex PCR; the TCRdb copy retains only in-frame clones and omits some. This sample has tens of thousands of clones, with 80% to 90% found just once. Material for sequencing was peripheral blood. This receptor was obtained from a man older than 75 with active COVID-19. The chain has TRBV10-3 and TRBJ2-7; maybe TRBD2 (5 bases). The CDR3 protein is CAISDGLAYEQYF. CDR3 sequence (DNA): TGTGCCATCAGTGACGGACTGGCCTACGAGCAGTACTTC.